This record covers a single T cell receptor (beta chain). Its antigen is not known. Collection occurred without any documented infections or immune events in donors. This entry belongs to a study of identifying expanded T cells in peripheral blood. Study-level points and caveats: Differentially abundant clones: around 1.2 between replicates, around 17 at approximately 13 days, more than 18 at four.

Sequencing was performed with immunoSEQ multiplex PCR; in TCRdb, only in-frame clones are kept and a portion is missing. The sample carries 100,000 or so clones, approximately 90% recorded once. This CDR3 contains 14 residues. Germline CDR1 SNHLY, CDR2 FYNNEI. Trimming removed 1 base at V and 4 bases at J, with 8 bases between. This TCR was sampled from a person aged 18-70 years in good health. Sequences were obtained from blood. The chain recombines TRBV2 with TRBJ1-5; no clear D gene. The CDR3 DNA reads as TGTGCCAGCAGTGAAGAGGGAAAAAATCAGCCCCAGCATTTT. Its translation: CASSEEGKNQPQHF.